The source of this TCR beta chain is a study of blood T cell repertoires in COVID-19. Study-wide background: The origin of the acute and convalescent COVID-19 samples was the United States, Italy and Spain. The cDNA or gDNA used as material had been derived from T cells, B-cell-depleted T cells, or PBMCs.

Participant-reported clinical history was the basis for cohort assignment. This clone was counted once. V gave up 4 bases and J gave up 3 bases, with 13 bases separating them. Germline V gene data show CDR1 as MNHEY and CDR2 as SVGEGT. The CDR3 has 14 amino acids. TCRdb's table, derived via immunoSEQ multiplex PCR, lists solely in-frame clones and lacks some. Altogether fewer than 250,000 clones are present, 85% being singletons, with the ten largest covering around 10%. Sequenced input: PBMCs or T cells enriched from blood (not recorded which). The V gene is TRBV6-2 or TRBV6-3, the J gene TRBJ2-7; maybe TRBD1 (5 bases). This clonotype was sampled from a woman aged 50 to 60 with acute COVID-19. In DNA form, the CDR3 reads TGTGCCAGCAGTTCTCATGACAGAGTCTACGAGCAGTACTTC. Amino acid sequence: CASSSHDRVYEQYF.